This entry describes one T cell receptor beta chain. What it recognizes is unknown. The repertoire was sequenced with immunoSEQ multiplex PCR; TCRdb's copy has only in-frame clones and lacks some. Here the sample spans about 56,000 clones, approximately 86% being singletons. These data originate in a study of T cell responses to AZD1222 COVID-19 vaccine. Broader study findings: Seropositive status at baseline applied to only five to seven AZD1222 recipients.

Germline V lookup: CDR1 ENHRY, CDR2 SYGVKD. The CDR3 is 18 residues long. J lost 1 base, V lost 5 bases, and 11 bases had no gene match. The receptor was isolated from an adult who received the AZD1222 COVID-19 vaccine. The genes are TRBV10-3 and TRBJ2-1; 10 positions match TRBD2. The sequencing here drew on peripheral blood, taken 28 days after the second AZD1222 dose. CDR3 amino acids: CAISTPSGGEISYNEQFF. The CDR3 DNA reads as TGTGCCATCAGTACCCCTAGCGGGGGTGAAATATCCTACAATGAGCAGTTCTTC.